Shown below are 7 T cell receptor beta chains from a single sample sequenced in a study of CD8 T cells in ankylosing spondylitis. MiXCR, run by TCRdb on the 5' RACE reads, gives a single entry per CDR3 protein. The sample includes about 42,000 distinct CDR3 sequences, approximately 2.6% of them seen just once. Source material: blood, either unsorted or a sorted T cell fraction (not recorded which). These receptors were collected from a male donor with ankylosing spondylitis or in good health (not recorded which).

This clonotype appeared many times. This chain uses TRBV9 with TRBJ1-1; D is perhaps TRBD1 (6 bases). CDR1 SGDLS and CDR2 YYNGEE come from the germline V gene. Trimming took 0 bases from V and 0 from J, leaving 9 bases between them. The CDR3 spans 15 residues. The CDR3 here is CASSVVQGMNTEAFF. DNA of the CDR3: TGTGCCAGCAGCGTAGTTCAGGGGATGAACACTGAAGCTTTCTTT.

This clonotype has ten or more counts. The CDR3 protein is CASSVDPRVEYEQFF. CDR3 bases: TGTGCCAGCAGCGTAGATCCTAGGGTAGAGTATGAGCAGTTCTTC. The chain couples TRBV9 to TRBJ2-1; the D is unclear. Trimming removed 0 bases from V and 8 bases from J, with 15 bases in between. Germline V gene lookup returns CDR1 SGDLS and CDR2 YYNGEE. The CDR3 has 15 residues.

This clonotype was seen ten or more times. The gene calls are TRBV9 and TRBJ2-1, with 12 nucleotides matching TRBD2. From germline, CDR1 is SGDLS and CDR2 YYNGEE. CDR3 length: 18 residues. The ends lost 5 bases at V and 6 bases at J; junction bases unmatched: 15. CDR3 coding DNA: TGTGCCAGCAGTCGCGGCCTGTCATCTAGCGGGAGGGCCAATGAGCAGTTCTTC. Translated: CASSRGLSSSGRANEQFF.

This clonotype came up many times. The genes are TRBV9 and TRBJ2-1, with 9 positions matching TRBD2. This CDR3 comprises 16 residues. The germline V gene encodes CDR1 SGDLS and CDR2 YYNGEE. V lost 5 bases to trimming and J lost 2 bases; unmatched junction nucleotides: 8. The CDR3 nucleotides read TGTGCCAGCAGTCCTATCGCTAGCGGGACCTACAATGAGCAGTTCTTC. Translating gives CASSPIASGTYNEQFF.

This clonotype was detected ten times or more. The chain is built from TRBV9 and TRBJ2-3, with D hard to call. There are 15 residues in the CDR3. The V end was cut by 0 bases, the J end by 1 base, with 9 bases between. Germline CDR1 is SGDLS and CDR2 is YYNGEE. CDR3 sequence reads: CASSVAAVRTDTQYF. The CDR3 DNA reads TGTGCCAGCAGCGTAGCAGCAGTTCGCACAGATACGCAGTATTTT. The full variable domain, with the rest looked up from reference TRBV9 and TRBJ2-3, is DSGVTQTPKHLITATGQRVTLRCSPRSGDLSVYWYQQSLDQGLQFLIQYYNGEERAKGNILERFSAQQFPDLHSELNLSSLELGDSALYFCASSVAAVRTDTQYFGPGTRLTVL.

This chain joins TRBV9 and TRBJ2-1; 7 nucleotides align to TRBD2. Trimming cost V 3 bases and J 8 bases; bases outside gene matches: 8. The CDR3 is 14 residues long. Germline-derived CDR1 and CDR2 are SGDLS and YYNGEE. The CDR3: CASSENPAGHEQFF. In DNA form, the CDR3 reads TGTGCCAGCAGCGAGAACCCAGCGGGACATGAGCAGTTCTTC.

This clonotype came up many times. This chain links TRBV9 with TRBJ2-6, with TRBD2 matching over 8 bases. This CDR3 spans 18 amino acids. Germline CDR1 and CDR2: SGDLS and YYNGEE. Unmatched junction bases numbered 8, after V lost 3 bases and J lost 0 bases. The CDR3 reads CASSAPGTRNSGANVLTF. The CDR3 DNA sequence: TGTGCCAGCAGCGCCCCCGGGACTAGAAACTCTGGGGCCAACGTCCTGACTTTC.